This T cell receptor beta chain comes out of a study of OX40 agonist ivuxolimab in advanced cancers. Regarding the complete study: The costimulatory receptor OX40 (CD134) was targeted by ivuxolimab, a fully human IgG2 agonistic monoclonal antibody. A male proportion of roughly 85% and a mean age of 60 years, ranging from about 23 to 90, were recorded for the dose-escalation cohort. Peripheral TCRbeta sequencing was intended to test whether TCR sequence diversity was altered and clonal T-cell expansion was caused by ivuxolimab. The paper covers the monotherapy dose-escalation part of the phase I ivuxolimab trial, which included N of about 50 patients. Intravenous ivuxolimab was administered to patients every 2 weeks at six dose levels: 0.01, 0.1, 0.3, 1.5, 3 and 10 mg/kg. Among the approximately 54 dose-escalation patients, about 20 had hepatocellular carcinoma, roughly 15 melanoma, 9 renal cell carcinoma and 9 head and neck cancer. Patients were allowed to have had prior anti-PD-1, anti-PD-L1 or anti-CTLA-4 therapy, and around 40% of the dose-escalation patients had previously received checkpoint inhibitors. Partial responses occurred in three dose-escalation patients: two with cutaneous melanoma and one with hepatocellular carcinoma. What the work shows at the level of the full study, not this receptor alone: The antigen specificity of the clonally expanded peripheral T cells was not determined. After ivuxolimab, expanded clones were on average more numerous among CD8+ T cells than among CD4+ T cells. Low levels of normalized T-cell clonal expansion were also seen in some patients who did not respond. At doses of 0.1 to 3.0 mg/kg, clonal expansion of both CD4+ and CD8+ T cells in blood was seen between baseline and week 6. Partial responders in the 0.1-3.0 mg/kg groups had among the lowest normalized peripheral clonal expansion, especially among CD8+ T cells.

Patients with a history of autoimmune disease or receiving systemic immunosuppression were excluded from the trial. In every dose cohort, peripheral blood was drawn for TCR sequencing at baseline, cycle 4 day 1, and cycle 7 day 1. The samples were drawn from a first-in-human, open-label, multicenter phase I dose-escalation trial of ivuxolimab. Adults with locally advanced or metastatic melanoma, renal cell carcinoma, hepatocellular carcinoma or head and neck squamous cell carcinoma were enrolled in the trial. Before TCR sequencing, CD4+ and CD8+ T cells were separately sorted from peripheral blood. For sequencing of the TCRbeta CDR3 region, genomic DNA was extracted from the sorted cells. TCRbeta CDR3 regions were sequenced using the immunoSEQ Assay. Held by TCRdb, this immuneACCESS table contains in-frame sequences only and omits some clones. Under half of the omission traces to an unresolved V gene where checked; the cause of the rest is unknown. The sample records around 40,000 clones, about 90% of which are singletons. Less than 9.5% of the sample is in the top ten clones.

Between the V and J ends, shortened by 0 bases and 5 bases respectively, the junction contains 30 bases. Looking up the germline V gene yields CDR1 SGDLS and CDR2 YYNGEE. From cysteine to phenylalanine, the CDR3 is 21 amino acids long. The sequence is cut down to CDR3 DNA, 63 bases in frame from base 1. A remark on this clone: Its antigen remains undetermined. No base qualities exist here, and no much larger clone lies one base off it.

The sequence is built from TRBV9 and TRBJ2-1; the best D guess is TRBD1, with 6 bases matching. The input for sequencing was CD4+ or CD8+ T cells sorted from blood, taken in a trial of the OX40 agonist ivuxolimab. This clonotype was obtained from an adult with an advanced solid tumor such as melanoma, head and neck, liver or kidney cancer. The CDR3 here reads CASSVATGPGTGARDHNEQFF. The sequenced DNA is TGTGCCAGCAGCGTAGCTACAGGGCCGGGGACCGGGGCGAGGGACCACAATGAGCAGTTCTTC.